The clone carrying this T cell receptor (beta chain) was seen more than once but under ten times. The antigen is unknown. 5'RACE template switching generated TCR cDNA, adding a universal primer site and UMIs. One entry per CDR3 protein, called by TCRdb with MiXCR from the 5' RACE reads. The repertoire holds some 320,000 distinct CDR3 sequences, with over 3.5% as singletons. Losses at the gene ends were 7 bases for V and 1 base for J; bases not matched to a gene: 5. Germline V CDR1 and CDR2: MNHEY, SVGEGT. The CDR3 has 15 residues. The record originates from a study of T cells after yellow fever vaccination. General study findings and limits: Booster sampling recovered most clones from primary vaccination (nearly 98% CD4, 80% to 90% CD8). The bulk population could contribute abundant contaminating clonotypes to FACS-sorted repertoires.

The sequence derives from a man aged 18 to 29 who received the YFV17D yellow fever vaccine. The genes are TRBV6-2 or TRBV6-3 and TRBJ2-3, with TRBD1 identical over 10 bases. Sample: PBMCs, taken 15 days after the yellow fever booster vaccination. The CDR3 sequence: CASNSGTGGTDTQYF. The DNA of the CDR3 is TGTGCCAGCAACTCCGGGACAGGGGGCACAGATACGCAGTATTTT.